This entry lists 19 T cell receptor beta chains sequenced from one sample in a study of Ad26.COV2.S vaccination and SARS-CoV-2 variants. Treatment of the sample: over 15 received Ad26.COV2.S at low or high dose, single or two shots; 5 received placebo; per-sample allocation not given. Sampling occurred on day 63 after the first vaccine or placebo injection. The assay was immunoSEQ multiplex PCR, and TCRdb's table has in-frame clones only and misses some. The table shows some 290,000 clones, with 85% to 90% occurring only once. Sample: peripheral blood, taken in a trial of Ad26.COV2.S vaccine versus placebo. These receptors originate from a person between 18 and 65 years old who received the Ad26.COV2.S COVID-19 vaccine or a placebo.

V usage is TRBV21-1 and J usage is TRBJ2-3; the table calls TRBD1, which could not be checked here. TRBV21-1 is given as a pseudogene. The CDR3 sequence is 16 residues long. The CDR3 sequence is CASSKEQGRGTDTQYF. Written as DNA, the CDR3 is TGTGCCAGCAGCAAAGAACAGGGGAGAGGTACAGATACGCAGTATTTT.

J is TRBJ2-2 and V is TRBV5-1; no definite D call. This CDR3 is 15 amino acids long. V lost 2 bases to trimming and J lost 0 bases, with 8 bases between them. Germline V gene lookup returns CDR1 SGHRS and CDR2 YFSETQ. This CDR3 is CASSLVRANTGELFF. Here the CDR3 DNA reads TGCGCCAGCAGCTTAGTAAGAGCGAACACCGGGGAGCTGTTTTTT.

The CDR3, as DNA: TGTGCCAGCAGGCCATCATTTAGCACTTCCTCTAGCACAGATACGCAGTATTTT. Translating gives CASRPSFSTSSSTDTQYF. The rearrangement links TRBV7-7 to TRBJ2-3; no clear D gene. Germline CDR1 SSHAT, CDR2 FNYEAQ (reference sequence). The CDR3 runs to 18 residues. V was clipped by 6 bases and J by 0 bases, with 22 bases between them.

CDR3 coding DNA: TGTGCCAGCAGTTCCCATTTCGGGACAGGGAGAACTGAAGCTTTCTTT. Amino acid sequence: CASSSHFGTGRTEAFF. The V call is TRBV6-5, the J call TRBJ1-1; 9 bases align to TRBD1. Germline V gives CDR1 MNHEY, CDR2 SVGAGI. CDR3 size: 16 residues. V lost 4 bases, J lost 5 bases, and 11 bases stayed unmatched.

This clone turned up a few times. The chain combines TRBV7-8 with TRBJ2-7, with 8 bases fitting TRBD1. The CDR3 has 17 amino acids. J gave up 3 bases and V 4 bases, and 14 bases lay outside the gene matches. Germline V gene lookup returns CDR1 SGHVS and CDR2 FQNEAQ. CDR3 coding DNA: TGTGCCAGCAGCTCTCCGACAGGGGCGTACGGGGGCTACGAGCAGTACTTC. This translates into CASSSPTGAYGGYEQYF.

The chain joins TRBV12-3 or TRBV12-4 to TRBJ1-1, with 8 bases fitting TRBD1. After removal of 3 bases from V and 8 bases from J, the junction contained 5 bases not matched to a gene. The CDR3 covers 13 residues. CDR3 nucleotides: TGTGCCAGCAGTTTTCCGGGACAGGAGGAAGCTTTCTTT. As protein: CASSFPGQEEAFF.

The chain recombines TRBV18 with TRBJ2-3; D is possibly TRBD1 (5 bases). The CDR3 spans 13 residues. V dropped 4 bases and J dropped 5 bases, with 10 bases sitting between them. The germline CDR1 and CDR2 sequences are KGHSH and LQKENI. The CDR3 is CASSQGWGDTQYF. CDR3 DNA sequence: TGTGCCAGCTCACAGGGGTGGGGAGATACGCAGTATTTT.

The chain is built from TRBV18 and TRBJ2-5; D not resolved. There are 11 residues in the CDR3. V was shortened by 4 bases and J by 5 bases, with 5 bases between the two germline ends. The V gene's germline CDR1 is KGHSH and CDR2 LQKENI. CDR3 residues: CASSRLETQYF. CDR3 sequence (DNA): TGTGCCAGCTCACGACTGGAGACCCAGTACTTC.

This clone has just one count. The gene calls are TRBV3-1 (or the pseudogene TRBV3-2) and TRBJ1-1; no reliable D call. Germline CDR1 is LGHDT and CDR2 is YNNKEL (reference sequence). V gave up 2 bases and J gave up 7 bases, with 11 bases separating them. This CDR3 is 13 amino acids long. CDR3 region: CASSQKATGEAFF. CDR3 sequence (DNA): TGTGCCAGCAGCCAAAAGGCCACGGGTGAAGCTTTCTTT.

This chain uses TRBV23-1 with TRBJ1-1; D is perhaps TRBD1 (6 bases). TRBV23-1 is labeled an ORF, and its function is uncertain. The CDR3 has 13 amino acids. The ends were cut back, 4 bases at V and 4 bases at J, with 10 bases in the middle. The CDR3 spells CASSRGGATEAFF. The CDR3 DNA follows: TGCGCCAGCAGTCGAGGGGGAGCCACTGAAGCTTTCTTT.

CDR3 protein: CAISESTLRGTYEQYF. CDR3 nucleotides: TGTGCCATCAGTGAGTCGACCTTGCGGGGGACCTACGAGCAGTACTTC. J is TRBJ2-7 and V is TRBV10-3, with 7 bases fitting TRBD2. The V gene end was trimmed by 0 bases and the J gene end by 2 bases; junction bases not matched to a gene: 7. The CDR3 totals 16 residues. CDR1 and CDR2 (germline): ENHRY, SYGVKD.

The V and J genes are TRBV3-1 (or the pseudogene TRBV3-2) and TRBJ1-6, with D possibly matching TRBD1 (5 bases). This CDR3 is built from 14 residues. Between the trimmed V and J ends, which lost 4 bases and 9 bases, there was a span of 13 bases. CDR1 is LGHDT, CDR2 YNNKEL, per germline (reference sequence). The CDR3 is CASSPTKGRSPLHF. CDR3 bases: TGTGCCAGCAGCCCCACCAAGGGGCGTTCACCCCTCCACTTT.

This chain links TRBV5-1 with TRBJ2-1; no clear D gene. The CDR3 spans 15 residues. Looked up from germline, CDR1 is SGHRS and CDR2 is YFSETQ. Between the trimmed V and J ends, which lost 0 bases and 2 bases, there was a span of 9 bases. This CDR3 reads CASSLASEPYNEQFF. The CDR3, as DNA: TGCGCCAGCAGCTTGGCATCCGAACCCTACAATGAGCAGTTCTTC.

The J gene is TRBJ1-1, the V gene TRBV21-1; TRBD1, the D gene given by the table, was not confirmed from the DNA. TRBV21-1 is a pseudogene locus. The CDR3 spans 15 residues. DNA for the CDR3: TGTGCCAGCAGCCTACGGACAGCCAGAGACACTGAAGCTTTCTTT. This gives the protein CASSLRTARDTEAFF.

This clone appeared a few times. This sequence joins TRBV6-2 or TRBV6-3 and TRBJ2-6, with unresolved D. Deletions cut 6 bases from V and 4 bases from J, with 16 bases between. The germline CDR1 and CDR2 sequences are MNHEY and SVGEGT. The CDR3 length is 16 residues. In DNA form, the CDR3 reads TGTGCCAGCAGCCGCGACCGTTGGATGGGGGCCAACGTCCTGACTTTC. Residues: CASSRDRWMGANVLTF.

This clone has just a few counts. As DNA, the CDR3 is TGTGCCAGCTCACTAAAGGAGACCGAGCAGTACTTC. This gives the protein CASSLKETEQYF. The J gene is TRBJ2-7, the V gene TRBV18; D not resolved. CDR1 KGHSH and CDR2 LQKENI come from the germline V gene. Trimming left V 4 bases short and J 6 bases short, with 10 bases between. This CDR3 comprises 12 residues.

This clone occurred once. The chain recombines TRBV11-2 with TRBJ2-7; D ambiguous. V was trimmed by 0 bases and J by 3 bases, leaving 12 bases between them. In germline, CDR1 is SGHAT, CDR2 FQNNGV. The CDR3 loop spans 15 amino acids. CDR3 residues: CASSLDGVGYYEQYF. The DNA of the CDR3 is TGTGCCAGCAGCTTAGATGGGGTCGGGTACTACGAGCAGTACTTC.

The chain joins TRBV10-3 to TRBJ2-3; 8 nucleotides line up with TRBD2. This CDR3 has 16 amino acids. Germline CDR1 is ENHRY and CDR2 is SYGVKD. V dropped 1 base and J dropped 0; count of bases not matched to a gene: 3. The CDR3 is CAISEWVAGSTDTQYF. The CDR3 DNA reads TGTGCCATCAGTGAGTGGGTAGCGGGGAGCACAGATACGCAGTATTTT.

The J gene is TRBJ2-1, the V gene TRBV30; TRBD2 agrees at 15 bases. This CDR3 has 18 residues. Germline-derived CDR1 and CDR2 are GTSNPN and SVGIG (reference sequence). The ends lost 1 base at V and 5 bases at J; junction bases unmatched: 9. The CDR3 spells CAWSADRTSGGAHNEQFF. In DNA form, the CDR3 reads TGTGCCTGGAGTGCCGACCGGACTAGCGGGGGGGCCCACAATGAGCAGTTCTTC.